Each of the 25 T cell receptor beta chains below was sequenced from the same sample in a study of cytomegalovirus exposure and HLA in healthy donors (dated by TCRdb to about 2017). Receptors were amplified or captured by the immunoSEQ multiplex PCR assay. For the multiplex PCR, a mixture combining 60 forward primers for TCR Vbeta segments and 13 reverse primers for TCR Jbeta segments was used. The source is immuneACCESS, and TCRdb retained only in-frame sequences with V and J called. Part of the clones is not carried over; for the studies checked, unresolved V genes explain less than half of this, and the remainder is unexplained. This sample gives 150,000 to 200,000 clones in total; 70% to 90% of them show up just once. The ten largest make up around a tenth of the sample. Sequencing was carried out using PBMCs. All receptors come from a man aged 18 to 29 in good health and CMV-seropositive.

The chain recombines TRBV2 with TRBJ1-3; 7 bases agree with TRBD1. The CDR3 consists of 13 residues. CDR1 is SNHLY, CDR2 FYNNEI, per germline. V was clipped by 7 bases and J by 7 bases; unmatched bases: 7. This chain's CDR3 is CASTTGRLNTIYF. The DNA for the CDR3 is TGTGCCAGCACGACAGGGCGATTGAACACCATATATTTT.

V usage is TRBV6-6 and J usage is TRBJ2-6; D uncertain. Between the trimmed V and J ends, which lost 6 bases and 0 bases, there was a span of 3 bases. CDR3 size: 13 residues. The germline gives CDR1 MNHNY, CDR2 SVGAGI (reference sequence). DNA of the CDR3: TGTGCCAGCAGGAGCTCTGGGGCCAACGTCCTGACTTTC. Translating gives CASRSSGANVLTF.

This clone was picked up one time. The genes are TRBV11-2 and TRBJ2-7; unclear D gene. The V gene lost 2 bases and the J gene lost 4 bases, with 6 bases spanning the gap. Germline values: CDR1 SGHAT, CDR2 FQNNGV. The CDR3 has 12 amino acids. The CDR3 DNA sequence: TGTGCCAGCAGCTTATCTAAGTACGAGCAGTACTTC. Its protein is CASSLSKYEQYF. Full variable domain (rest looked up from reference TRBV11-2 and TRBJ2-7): EAGVAQSPRYKIIEKRQSVAFWCNPISGHATLYWYQQILGQGPKLLIQFQNNGVVDDSQLPKDRFSAERLKGVDSTLKIQPAKLEDSAVYLCASSLSKYEQYFGPGTRLTVT.

CDR3: CASSFFDEQFF. In DNA form, the CDR3 reads TGTGCCAGCAGTTTCTTCGATGAGCAGTTCTTC. The J gene is TRBJ2-1, the V gene TRBV28; D not resolved. With 3 bases removed from V and 8 bases from J, the gap between germline ends came to 5 bases. The germline V gene has CDR1 MDHEN and CDR2 SYDVKM. The CDR3 length is 11 residues. The full variable domain, rest sourced from reference TRBV28 and TRBJ2-1, is DVKVTQSSRYLVKRTGEKVFLECVQDMDHENMFWYRQDPGLGLRLIYFSYDVKMKEKGDIPEGYSVSREKKERFSLILESASTNQTSMYLCASSFFDEQFFGPGTRLTVL.

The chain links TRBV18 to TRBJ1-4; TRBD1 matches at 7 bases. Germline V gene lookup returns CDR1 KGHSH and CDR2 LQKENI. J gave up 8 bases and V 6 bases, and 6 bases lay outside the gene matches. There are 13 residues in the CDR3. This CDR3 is CASSDREEEKLFF. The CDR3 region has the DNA TGTGCCAGCTCCGACAGGGAGGAGGAAAAACTGTTTTTT.

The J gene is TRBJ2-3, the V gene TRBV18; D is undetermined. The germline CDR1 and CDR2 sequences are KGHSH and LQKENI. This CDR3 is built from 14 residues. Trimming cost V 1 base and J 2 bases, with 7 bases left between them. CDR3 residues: CASSPRGFTDTQYF. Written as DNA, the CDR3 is TGTGCCAGCTCACCACGAGGTTTCACAGATACGCAGTATTTT.

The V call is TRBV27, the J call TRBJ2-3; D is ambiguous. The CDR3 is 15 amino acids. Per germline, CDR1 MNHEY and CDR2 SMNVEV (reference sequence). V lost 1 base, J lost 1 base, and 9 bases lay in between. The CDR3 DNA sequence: TGTGCCAGCAGTTTATTGTTCGGAGGCACAGATACGCAGTATTTT. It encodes CASSLLFGGTDTQYF.

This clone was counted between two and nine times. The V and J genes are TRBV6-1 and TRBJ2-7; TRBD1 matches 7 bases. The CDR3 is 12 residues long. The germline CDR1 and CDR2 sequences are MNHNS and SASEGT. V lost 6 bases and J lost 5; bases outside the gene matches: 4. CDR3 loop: CASRQGLHEQYF. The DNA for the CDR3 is TGTGCCAGCAGACAGGGGCTCCACGAGCAGTACTTC.

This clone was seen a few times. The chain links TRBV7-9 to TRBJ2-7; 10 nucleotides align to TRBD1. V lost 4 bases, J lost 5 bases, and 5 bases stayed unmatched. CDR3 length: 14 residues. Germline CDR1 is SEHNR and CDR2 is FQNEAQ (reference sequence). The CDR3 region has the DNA TGTGCCAGCAGCTCGGGACAGGGGTCCCACGAGCAGTACTTC. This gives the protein CASSSGQGSHEQYF.

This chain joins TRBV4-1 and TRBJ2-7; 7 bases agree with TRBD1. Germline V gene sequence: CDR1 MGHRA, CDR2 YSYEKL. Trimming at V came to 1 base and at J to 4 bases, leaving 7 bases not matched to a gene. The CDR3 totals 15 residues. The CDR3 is CASSQGVSQGYEQYF. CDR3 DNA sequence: TGCGCCAGCAGCCAAGGAGTTTCACAGGGGTACGAGCAGTACTTC.

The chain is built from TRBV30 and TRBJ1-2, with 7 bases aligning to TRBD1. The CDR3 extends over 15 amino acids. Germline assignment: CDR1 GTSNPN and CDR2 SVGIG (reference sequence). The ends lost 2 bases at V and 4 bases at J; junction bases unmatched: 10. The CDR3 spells CAWSMSSRGFYGYTF. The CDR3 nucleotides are TGTGCCTGGAGTATGTCGTCCAGGGGGTTCTATGGCTACACCTTC.

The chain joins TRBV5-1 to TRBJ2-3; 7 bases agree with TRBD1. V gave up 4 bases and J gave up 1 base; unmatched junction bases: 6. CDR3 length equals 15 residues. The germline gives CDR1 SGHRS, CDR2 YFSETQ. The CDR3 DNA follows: TGCGCCAGCAGCCAAACCGGACAGGGCACAGATACGCAGTATTTT. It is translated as CASSQTGQGTDTQYF.

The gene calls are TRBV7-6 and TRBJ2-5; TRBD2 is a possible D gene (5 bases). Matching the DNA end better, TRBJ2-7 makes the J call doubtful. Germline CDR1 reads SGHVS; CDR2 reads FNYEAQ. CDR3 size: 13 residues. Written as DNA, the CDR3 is TGTGCCAGCAGCTATAGAGGGTCCTACGAGCAGTACTTC. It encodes CASSYRGSYEQYF.

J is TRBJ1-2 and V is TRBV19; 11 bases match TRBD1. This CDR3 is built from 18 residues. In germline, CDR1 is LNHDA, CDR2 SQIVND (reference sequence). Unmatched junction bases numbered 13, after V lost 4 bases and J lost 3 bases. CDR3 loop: CASSTRTGGMGLDYGYTF. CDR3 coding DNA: TGTGCCAGTAGTACCCGGACAGGGGGCATGGGTTTGGACTATGGCTACACCTTC.

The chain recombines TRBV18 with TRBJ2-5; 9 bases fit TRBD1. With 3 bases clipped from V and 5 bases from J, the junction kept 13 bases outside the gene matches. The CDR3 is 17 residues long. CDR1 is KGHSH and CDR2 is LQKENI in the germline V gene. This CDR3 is CASSPGQGTVWGETQYF. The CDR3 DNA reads TGTGCCAGCTCACCCGGACAGGGGACGGTATGGGGGGAGACCCAGTACTTC.

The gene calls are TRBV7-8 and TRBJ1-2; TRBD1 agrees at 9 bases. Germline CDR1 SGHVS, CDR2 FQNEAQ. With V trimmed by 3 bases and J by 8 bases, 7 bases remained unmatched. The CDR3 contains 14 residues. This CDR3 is CASSFVPTGGGYTF. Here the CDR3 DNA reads TGTGCCAGCAGCTTCGTCCCTACAGGGGGCGGCTACACCTTC. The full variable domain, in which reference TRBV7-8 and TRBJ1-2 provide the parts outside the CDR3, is GAGVSQSPRYKVAKRGQDVALRCDPISGHVSLFWYQQALGQGPEFLTYFQNEAQLDKSGLPSDRFFAERPEGSVSTLKIQRTQQEDSAVYLCASSFVPTGGGYTFGSGTRLTVV.

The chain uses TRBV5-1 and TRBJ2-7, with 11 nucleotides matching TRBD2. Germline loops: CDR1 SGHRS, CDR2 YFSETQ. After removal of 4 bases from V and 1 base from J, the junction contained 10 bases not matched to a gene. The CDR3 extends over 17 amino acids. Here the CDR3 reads CASSPGTSGLPSYEQYF. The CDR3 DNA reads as TGCGCCAGCAGCCCCGGGACTAGCGGCTTGCCTTCCTACGAGCAGTACTTC.

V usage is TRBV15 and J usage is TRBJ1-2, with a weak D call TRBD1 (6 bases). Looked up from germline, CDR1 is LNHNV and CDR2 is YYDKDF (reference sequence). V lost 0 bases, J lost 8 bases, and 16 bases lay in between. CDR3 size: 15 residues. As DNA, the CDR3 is TGTGCCACCAGCAGAGATACCCCGCGGGGGGCCGGCTACACCTTC. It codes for CATSRDTPRGAGYTF. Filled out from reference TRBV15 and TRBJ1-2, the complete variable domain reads DAMVIQNPRYQVTQFGKPVTLSCSQTLNHNVMYWYQQKSSQAPKLLFHYYDKDFNNEADTPDNFQSRRPNTSFCFLDIRSPGLGDTAMYLCATSRDTPRGAGYTFGSGTRLTVV.

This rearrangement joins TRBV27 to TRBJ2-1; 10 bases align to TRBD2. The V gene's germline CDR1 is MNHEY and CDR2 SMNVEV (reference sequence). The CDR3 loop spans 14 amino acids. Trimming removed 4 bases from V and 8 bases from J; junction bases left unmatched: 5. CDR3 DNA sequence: TGTGCCAGCAGTTCCGGGACTAGCGCCGATGAGCAGTTCTTC. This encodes CASSSGTSADEQFF.

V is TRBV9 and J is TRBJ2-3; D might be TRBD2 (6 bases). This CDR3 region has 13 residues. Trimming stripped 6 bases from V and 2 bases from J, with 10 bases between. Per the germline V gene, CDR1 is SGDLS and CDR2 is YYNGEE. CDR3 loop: CASNRDFTDTQYF. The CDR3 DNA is TGTGCCAGCAACCGGGACTTCACAGATACGCAGTATTTT.

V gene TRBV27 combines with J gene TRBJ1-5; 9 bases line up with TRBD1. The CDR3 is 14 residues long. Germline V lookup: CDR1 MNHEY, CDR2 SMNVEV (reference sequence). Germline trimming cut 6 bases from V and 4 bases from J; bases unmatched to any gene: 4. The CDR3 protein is CASRSGQGNQPQHF. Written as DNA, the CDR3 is TGTGCCAGCAGATCCGGACAGGGGAATCAGCCCCAGCATTTT.

The CDR3 DNA reads as TGTGCCAGCAGCGTATCGCCGCTAGCGGGGGGCGAGACCCAGTACTTC. The encoded protein is CASSVSPLAGGETQYF. The chain has TRBV9 and TRBJ2-5; TRBD2 aligns across 11 bases. This CDR3 comprises 16 residues. CDR1 and CDR2 from the germline V gene are SGDLS and YYNGEE. V was clipped by 1 base and J by 5 bases; unmatched bases: 7.

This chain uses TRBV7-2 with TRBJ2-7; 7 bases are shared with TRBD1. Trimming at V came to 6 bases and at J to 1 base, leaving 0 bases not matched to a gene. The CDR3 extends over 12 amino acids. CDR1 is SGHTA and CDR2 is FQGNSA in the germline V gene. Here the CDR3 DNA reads TGTGCCAGCAGGACAGGGTCCTACGAGCAGTACTTC. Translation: CASRTGSYEQYF. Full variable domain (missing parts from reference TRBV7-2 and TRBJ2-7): GAGVSQSPSNKVTEKGKDVELRCDPISGHTALYWYRQSLGQGLEFLIYFQGNSAPDKSGLPSDRFSAERTGGSVSTLTIQRTQQEDSAVYLCASRTGSYEQYFGPGTRLTVT.

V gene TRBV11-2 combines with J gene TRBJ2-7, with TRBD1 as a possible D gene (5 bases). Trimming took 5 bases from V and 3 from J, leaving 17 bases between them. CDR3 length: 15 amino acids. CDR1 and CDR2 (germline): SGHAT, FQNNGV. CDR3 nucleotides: TGTGCCAGCAGCATCAGACAGATAGGTCGCTACGAGCAGTACTTC. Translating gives CASSIRQIGRYEQYF.

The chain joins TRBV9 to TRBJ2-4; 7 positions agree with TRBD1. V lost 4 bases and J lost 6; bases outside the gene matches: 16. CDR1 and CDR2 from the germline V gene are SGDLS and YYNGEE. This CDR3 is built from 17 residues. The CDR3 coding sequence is TGTGCCAGCAGCCCAGCTCCCGGACAGGCGACCATAAACATTCAGTACTTC. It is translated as CASSPAPGQATINIQYF.